Each of the 8 T cell receptor beta chains below was sequenced from the same sample in a study of blood T cell repertoires in COVID-19. Profiling relied on immunoSEQ multiplex PCR, and the TCRdb table lists in-frame clones only, not all of them. The profile shows about 51,000 clones, approximately 90% of them singletons. The sequenced sample consisted of peripheral blood. The receptors here all came from a man aged 50-60 years with acute or convalescent COVID-19.

The chain links TRBV6-2 or TRBV6-3 to TRBJ2-3; weak D call: TRBD2 (7 bases). The V gene's germline CDR1 is MNHEY and CDR2 SVGEGT. The V end was cut by 5 bases, the J end by 0 bases, with 12 bases between. This CDR3 contains 15 residues. CDR3 amino acids: CASSGRGPSTDTQYF. CDR3 DNA: TGTGCCAGCAGTGGGCGGGGGCCTAGCACAGATACGCAGTATTTT.

The CDR3 DNA sequence: TGTGCCAGCAGCCCTAAGAGGGCTTCCTATAATTCACCCCTCCACTTT. Its protein is CASSPKRASYNSPLHF. V is TRBV25-1 and J is TRBJ1-6; D is unresolved. Trimming shortened V by 6 bases and J by 1 base, and 13 bases separated the two germline ends. CDR1 is MGHDK, CDR2 SYGVNS, per germline. The CDR3 runs to 16 residues.

The chain links TRBV5-6 to TRBJ2-7; weak D call: TRBD2 (6 bases). Germline V CDR1 and CDR2: SGHDT, YYEEEE. The length of the CDR3 is 11 residues. Between the trimmed V and J ends, which lost 10 bases and 3 bases, there was a span of 11 bases. CDR3 sequence reads: CASGTLYEQYF. In DNA, the CDR3 is TGTGCCTCAGGGACTCTCTACGAGCAGTACTTC.

The CDR3: CASSPTTGLQETQYF. In DNA, the CDR3 is TGTGCCAGCTCTCCCACAACAGGATTGCAAGAGACCCAGTACTTC. The chain combines TRBV18 with TRBJ2-5; TRBD1 is a possible D gene (5 bases). From germline, CDR1 is KGHSH and CDR2 LQKENI. This CDR3 region has 15 residues. Trimming took off 6 bases at V and 2 bases at J, with 16 bases between the two ends.

This chain connects TRBV5-4 to TRBJ2-1; D is possibly TRBD1 (6 bases). Germline V gene data show CDR1 as SGHNT and CDR2 as YYREEE (reference sequence). V was trimmed by 0 bases and J by 0 bases, leaving 13 bases between them. The CDR3 extends over 17 amino acids. The CDR3 sequence: CASSLDAGGVSYNEQFF. The CDR3, as DNA: TGTGCCAGCAGCTTGGATGCTGGGGGCGTCTCCTACAATGAGCAGTTCTTC.

The CDR3 region is CASSPTGRGSYEQYF. The CDR3 DNA follows: TGTGCCAGCAGCCCCACGGGCAGGGGATCCTACGAGCAGTACTTC. The chain uses TRBV7-9 and TRBJ2-7; possible D gene TRBD1, 6 bases. CDR3 length equals 15 residues. V was pared by 5 bases and J by 1 base, with 15 bases between. Germline CDR1 reads SEHNR; CDR2 reads FQNEAQ (reference sequence).

The V and J genes are TRBV3-1 (or the pseudogene TRBV3-2) and TRBJ2-3; 9 bases fit TRBD1. Germline assignment: CDR1 LGHDT and CDR2 YNNKEL (reference sequence). CDR3 length equals 17 residues. Trimming took 6 bases from V and 0 from J; bases not matched to a gene: 10. The CDR3 reads CASRPPLGTGSTDTQYF. The CDR3 region has the DNA TGTGCCAGCAGACCCCCTCTAGGGACAGGGAGCACAGATACGCAGTATTTT.

The chain uses TRBV12-5 and TRBJ2-3; D may be TRBD1 (6 bases). The CDR3 runs 14 residues. V dropped 2 bases and J dropped 4 bases, with 10 bases sitting between them. Germline V CDR1 and CDR2: LGHNT, FRNRAP. The DNA for the CDR3 is TGTGCTAGTGGTTTGACAGGGTTCGCAGATACGCAGTATTTT. Protein product: CASGLTGFADTQYF.